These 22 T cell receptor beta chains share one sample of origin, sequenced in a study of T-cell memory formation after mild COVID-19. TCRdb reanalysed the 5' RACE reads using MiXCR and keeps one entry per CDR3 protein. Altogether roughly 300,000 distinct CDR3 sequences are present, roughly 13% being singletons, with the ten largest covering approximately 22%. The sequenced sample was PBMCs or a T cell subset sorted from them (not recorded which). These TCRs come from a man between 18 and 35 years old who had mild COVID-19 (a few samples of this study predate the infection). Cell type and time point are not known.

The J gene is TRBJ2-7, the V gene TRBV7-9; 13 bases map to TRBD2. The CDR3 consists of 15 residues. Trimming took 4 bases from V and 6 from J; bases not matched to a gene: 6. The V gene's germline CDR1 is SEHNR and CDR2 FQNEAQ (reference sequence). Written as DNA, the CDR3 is TGTGCCAGCAGCTCCACTAGCGGGGGGGATCTCGAGCAGTACGTC. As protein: CASSSTSGGDLEQYV.

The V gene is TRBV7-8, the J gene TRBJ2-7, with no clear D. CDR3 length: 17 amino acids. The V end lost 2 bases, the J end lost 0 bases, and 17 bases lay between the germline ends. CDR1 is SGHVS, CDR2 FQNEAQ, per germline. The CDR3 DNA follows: TGTGCCAGCAGCTTACCTCAACCGGGTATCTCCTCCTACGAGCAGTACGTC. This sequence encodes CASSLPQPGISSYEQYV.

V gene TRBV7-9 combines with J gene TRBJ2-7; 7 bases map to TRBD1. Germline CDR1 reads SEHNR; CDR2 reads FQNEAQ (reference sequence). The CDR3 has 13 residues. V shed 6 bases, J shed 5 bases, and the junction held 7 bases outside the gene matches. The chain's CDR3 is CASSRGQYDEQYV. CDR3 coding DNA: TGTGCCAGCAGTCGGGGACAGTACGACGAGCAGTACGTC.

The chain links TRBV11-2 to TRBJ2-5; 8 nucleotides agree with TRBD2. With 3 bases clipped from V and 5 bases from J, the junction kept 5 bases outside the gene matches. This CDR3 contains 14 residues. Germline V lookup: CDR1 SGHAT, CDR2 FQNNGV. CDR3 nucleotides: TGTGCCAGCAGCTTTATAGCGGGGAGGGAGACCCAGTACTTC. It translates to CASSFIAGRETQYF.

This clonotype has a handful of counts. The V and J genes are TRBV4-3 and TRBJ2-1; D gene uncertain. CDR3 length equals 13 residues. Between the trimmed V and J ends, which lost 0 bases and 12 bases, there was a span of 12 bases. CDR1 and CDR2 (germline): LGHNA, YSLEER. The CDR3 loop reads CASSQDIGWGQFF. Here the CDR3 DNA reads TGCGCCAGCAGCCAAGATATAGGATGGGGGCAGTTCTTC.

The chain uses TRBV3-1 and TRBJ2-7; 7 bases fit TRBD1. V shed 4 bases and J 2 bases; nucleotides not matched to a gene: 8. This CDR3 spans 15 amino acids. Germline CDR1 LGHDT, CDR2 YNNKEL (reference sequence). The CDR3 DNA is TGTGCCAGCAGCCCCTCAGGGGGACCCACCTACGAGCAGTACTTC. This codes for CASSPSGGPTYEQYF.

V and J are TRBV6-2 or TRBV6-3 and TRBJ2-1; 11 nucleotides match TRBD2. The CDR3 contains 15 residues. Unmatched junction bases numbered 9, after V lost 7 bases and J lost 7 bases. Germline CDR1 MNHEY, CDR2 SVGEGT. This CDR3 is CASTRLAGYMNEQFF. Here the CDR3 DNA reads TGTGCCAGCACCCGACTAGCGGGGTATATGAATGAGCAGTTCTTC.

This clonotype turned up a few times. The CDR3 sequence: CASSTPTGGSFTGELFF. The DNA of the CDR3 is TGTGCCAGCAGCACCCCGACAGGGGGAAGCTTCACCGGGGAGCTGTTTTTT. The chain combines TRBV7-2 with TRBJ2-2; 9 bases are a match to TRBD1. The V segment lost 5 bases and the J segment 4 bases; nucleotides outside the gene matches: 11. The CDR3 loop spans 17 amino acids. The germline V gene has CDR1 SGHTA and CDR2 FQGNSA. Full variable domain (remainder filled in from reference TRBV7-2 and TRBJ2-2): GAGVSQSPSNKVTEKGKDVELRCDPISGHTALYWYRQSLGQGLEFLIYFQGNSAPDKSGLPSDRFSAERTGGSVSTLTIQRTQQEDSAVYLCASSTPTGGSFTGELFFGEGSRLTVL.

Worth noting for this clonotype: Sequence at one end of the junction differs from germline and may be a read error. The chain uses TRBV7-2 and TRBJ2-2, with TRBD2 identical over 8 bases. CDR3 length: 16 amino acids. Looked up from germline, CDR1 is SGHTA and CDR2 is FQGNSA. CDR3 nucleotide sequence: TGTGGCAGCAGCAGATTCCGGGGGGGTAACACCGGGGAGCTGTTTTTT. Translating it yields CGSSRFRGGNTGELFF.

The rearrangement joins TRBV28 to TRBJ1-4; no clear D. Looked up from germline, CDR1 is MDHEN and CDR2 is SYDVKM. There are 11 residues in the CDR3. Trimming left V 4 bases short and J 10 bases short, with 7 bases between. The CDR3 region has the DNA TGTGCCAGCAGTTCGAGGGTAAAACTGTTTTTT. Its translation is CASSSRVKLFF.

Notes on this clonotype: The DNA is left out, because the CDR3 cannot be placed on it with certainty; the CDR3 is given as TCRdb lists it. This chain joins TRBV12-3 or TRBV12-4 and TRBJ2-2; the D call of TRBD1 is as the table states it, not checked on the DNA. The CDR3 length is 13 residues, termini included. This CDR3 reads CASSQGTGELFFF.

The CDR3 DNA follows: TGTGCCAATACGGGGGAAGCTTTCTTT. Translated: CANTGEAFF. The V call is TRBV6-1, the J call TRBJ1-1; D is ambiguous. The CDR3 has 9 residues. The V gene's germline CDR1 is MNHNS and CDR2 SASEGT. Trimming took 10 bases from V and 8 from J, leaving 8 bases between them.

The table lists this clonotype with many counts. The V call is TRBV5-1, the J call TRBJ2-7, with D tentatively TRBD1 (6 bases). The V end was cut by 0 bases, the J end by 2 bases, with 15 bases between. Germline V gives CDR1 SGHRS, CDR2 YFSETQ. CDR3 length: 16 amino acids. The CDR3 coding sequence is TGCGCCAGCAGCTTGGGTCTGGGGGCCGGAACCTACGAGCAGTACTTC. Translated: CASSLGLGAGTYEQYF.

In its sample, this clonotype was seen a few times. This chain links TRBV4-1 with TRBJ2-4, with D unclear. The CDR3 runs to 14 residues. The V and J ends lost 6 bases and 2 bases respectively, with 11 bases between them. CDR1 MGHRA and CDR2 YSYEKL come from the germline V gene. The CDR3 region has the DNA TGCGCCAGCAGGGGCGATCTATCCAAAAACATTCAGTACTTC. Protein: CASRGDLSKNIQYF.

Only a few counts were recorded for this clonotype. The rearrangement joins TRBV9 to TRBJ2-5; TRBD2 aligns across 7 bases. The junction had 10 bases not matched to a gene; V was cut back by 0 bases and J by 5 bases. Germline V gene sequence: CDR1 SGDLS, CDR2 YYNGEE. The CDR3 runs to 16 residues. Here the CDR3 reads CASSVAPQRGVETQYF. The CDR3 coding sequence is TGTGCCAGCAGCGTAGCTCCCCAGCGGGGTGTTGAGACCCAGTACTTC. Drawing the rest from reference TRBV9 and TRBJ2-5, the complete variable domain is DSGVTQTPKHLITATGQRVTLRCSPRSGDLSVYWYQQSLDQGLQFLIQYYNGEERAKGNILERFSAQQFPDLHSELNLSSLELGDSALYFCASSVAPQRGVETQYFGPGTRLLVL.

The CDR3: CASSHRAGGLETQYF. CDR3 nucleotide sequence: TGCGCCAGCAGCCATAGAGCGGGGGGGCTCGAGACCCAGTACTTC. V and J are TRBV4-3 and TRBJ2-5; 10 nucleotides agree with TRBD2. CDR1 is LGHNA and CDR2 is YSLEER in the germline V gene. V gave up 3 bases and J gave up 5 bases; unmatched junction bases: 6. The CDR3 length is 15 residues.

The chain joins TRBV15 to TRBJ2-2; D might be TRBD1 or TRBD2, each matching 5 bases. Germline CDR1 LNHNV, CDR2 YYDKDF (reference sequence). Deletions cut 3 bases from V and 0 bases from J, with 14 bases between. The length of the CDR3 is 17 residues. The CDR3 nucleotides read TGTGCCACCAGCAGTGGGACCGACCTTTCGAACACCGGGGAGCTGTTTTTT. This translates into CATSSGTDLSNTGELFF.

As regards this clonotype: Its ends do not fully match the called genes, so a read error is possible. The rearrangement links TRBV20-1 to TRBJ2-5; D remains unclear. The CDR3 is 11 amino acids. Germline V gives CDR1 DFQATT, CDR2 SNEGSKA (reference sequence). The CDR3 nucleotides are TGCAGTGCTAGAGATAACTGGCTGTTAAACTTC. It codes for CSARDNWLLNF.

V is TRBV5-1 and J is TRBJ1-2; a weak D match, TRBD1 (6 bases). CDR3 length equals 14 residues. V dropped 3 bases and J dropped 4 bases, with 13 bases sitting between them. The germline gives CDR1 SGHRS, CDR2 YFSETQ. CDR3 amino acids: CASSSETGFYGYTF. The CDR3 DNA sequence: TGCGCCAGCAGCTCCGAAACAGGGTTCTATGGCTACACCTTC. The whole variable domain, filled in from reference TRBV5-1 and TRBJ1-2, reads KAGVTQTPRYLIKTRGQQVTLSCSPISGHRSVSWYQQTPGQGLQFLFEYFSETQRNKGNFPGRFSGRQFSNSRSEMNVSTLELGDSALYLCASSSETGFYGYTFGSGTRLTVV.

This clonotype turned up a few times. The CDR3 spells CASSQDATEITDTQYF. The CDR3 nucleotides are TGTGCCAGCAGCCAAGACGCGACGGAAATCACAGATACGCAGTATTTT. The rearrangement joins TRBV4-2 to TRBJ2-3, with D unclear. Germline-derived CDR1 and CDR2 are LGHNA and YNFKEQ. The V end lost 0 bases, the J end lost 2 bases, and 12 bases lay between the germline ends. The CDR3 spans 16 residues.

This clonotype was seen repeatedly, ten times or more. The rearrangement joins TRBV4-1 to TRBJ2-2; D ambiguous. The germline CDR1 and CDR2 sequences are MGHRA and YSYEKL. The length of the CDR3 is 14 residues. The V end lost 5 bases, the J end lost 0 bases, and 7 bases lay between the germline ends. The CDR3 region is CASSGRSNTGELFF. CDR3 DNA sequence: TGCGCCAGCAGCGGGCGATCGAACACCGGGGAGCTGTTTTTT.

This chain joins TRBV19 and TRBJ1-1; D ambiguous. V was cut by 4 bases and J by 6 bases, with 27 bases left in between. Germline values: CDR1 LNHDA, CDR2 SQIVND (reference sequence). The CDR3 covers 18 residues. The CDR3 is CASSTQTHVGGFSAEAFF. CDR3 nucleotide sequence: TGTGCCAGTAGTACTCAGACCCACGTAGGAGGCTTTAGCGCTGAAGCTTTCTTT.